Following are 21 T cell receptor beta chains from one sample sequenced in a study of blood T cell repertoires in COVID-19. TCRdb's table, derived via immunoSEQ multiplex PCR, lists solely in-frame clones and lacks some. The data show over 20,000 clones, with about 91% seen just once and 7.4% held by the top ten. Sequencing used peripheral blood. The receptors derive from a man between 65 and 79 years old with active COVID-19.

The chain employs TRBV4-3 and TRBJ2-1; TRBD1 agrees at 10 bases. The CDR3 is made up of 19 amino acids. The germline CDR1 and CDR2 sequences are LGHNA and YSLEER. With 0 bases clipped from V and 0 bases from J, the junction kept 8 bases outside the gene matches. DNA of the CDR3: TGCGCCAGCAGCCAAGAAAGAGGGACAGGGGCTTCCTCCTACAATGAGCAGTTCTTC. Translated, it gives CASSQERGTGASSYNEQFF.

J is TRBJ2-5 and V is TRBV3-1 (or the pseudogene TRBV3-2); TRBD2 matches 7 bases. With 4 bases clipped from V and 2 bases from J, the junction kept 1 base outside the gene matches. CDR3 length: 13 amino acids. Germline V gene data show CDR1 as LGHDT and CDR2 as YNNKEL (reference sequence). CDR3 bases: TGTGCCAGCAGCCGGGGGGGACAAGAGACCCAGTACTTC. Residues: CASSRGGQETQYF.

J is TRBJ2-5 and V is TRBV5-4; D perhaps matches TRBD1 (5 bases). The CDR3 has 15 amino acids. Germline V CDR1 and CDR2: SGHNT, YYREEE (reference sequence). Between the trimmed V and J ends, which lost 4 bases and 0 bases, there was a span of 13 bases. The CDR3 bases are TGTGCCAGCAGCCGCCCAGGGCAGTACCAAGAGACCCAGTACTTC. Its translation is CASSRPGQYQETQYF.

CDR3 sequence (DNA): TGTGCCAGCAGTTTAGGGACAGGGGTGGCCTACGAGCAGTACTTC. It yields the protein CASSLGTGVAYEQYF. This chain uses TRBV28 with TRBJ2-7; TRBD1 matches 10 bases. Germline V lookup: CDR1 MDHEN, CDR2 SYDVKM. The junction had 3 bases not matched to a gene; V was cut back by 2 bases and J by 2 bases. The CDR3 is 15 amino acids.

The rearrangement uses TRBV10-3 and TRBJ2-7; D possibly corresponds to TRBD1 (6 bases). With 3 bases removed from V and 6 bases from J, the gap between germline ends came to 18 bases. This CDR3 has 15 amino acids. Germline loops: CDR1 ENHRY, CDR2 SYGVKD. The CDR3 loop reads CAISDLVGGPSEQYF. CDR3 bases: TGTGCCATCAGTGACCTGGTAGGGGGTCCCAGCGAGCAGTACTTC.

The V gene is TRBV7-9, the J gene TRBJ2-7, with 9 positions matching TRBD1. V lost 6 bases and J lost 3; bases outside the gene matches: 3. Germline assignment: CDR1 SEHNR and CDR2 FQNEAQ (reference sequence). The CDR3 has 13 amino acids. The DNA for the CDR3 is TGTGCCAGCAGTTCGACAGGGGGCTACGAGCAGTACTTC. This sequence encodes CASSSTGGYEQYF.

The chain joins TRBV2 to TRBJ2-1, with D possibly being TRBD1 (6 bases). V shed 4 bases and J shed 3 bases, with 13 bases lying between them. CDR3 length equals 15 residues. Germline CDR1 SNHLY, CDR2 FYNNEI. CDR3 DNA sequence: TGTGCCAGCAGTGTCTCTCAGGGGCTCTACAATGAGCAGTTCTTC. This translates into CASSVSQGLYNEQFF. Based on the CDR3 plus reference TRBV2 and TRBJ2-1, the full variable domain is EPEVTQTPSHQVTQMGQEVILRCVPISNHLYFYWYRQILGQKVEFLVSFYNNEISEKSEIFDDQFSVERPDGSNFTLKIRSTKLEDSAMYFCASSVSQGLYNEQFFGPGTRLTVL.

This clone was observed a few times. The chain is built from TRBV10-3 and TRBJ1-2, with 7 nucleotides matching TRBD1. Germline-derived CDR1 and CDR2 are ENHRY and SYGVKD. This CDR3 has 15 amino acids. Trimming removed 4 bases from V and 0 bases from J; junction bases left unmatched: 5. The CDR3 loop is CAISGGDSSNYGYTF. The CDR3 region has the DNA TGTGCCATCAGTGGGGGGGACAGCTCTAACTATGGCTACACCTTC.

The chain has TRBV3-1 (or the pseudogene TRBV3-2) and TRBJ1-2; possibly TRBD1 for D (5 bases). Germline-derived CDR1 and CDR2 are LGHDT and YNNKEL (reference sequence). The CDR3 extends over 14 amino acids. Between the trimmed V and J ends, which lost 2 bases and 5 bases, there was a span of 12 bases. CDR3 in amino acids: CASSQNPTAYGYTF. In DNA, the CDR3 is TGTGCCAGCAGCCAAAATCCGACAGCGTATGGCTACACCTTC.

This chain links TRBV27 with TRBJ1-4, with D possibly TRBD1 on 6 matching bases. Germline V lookup: CDR1 MNHEY, CDR2 SMNVEV (reference sequence). Trimming left V 5 bases short and J 3 bases short, with 13 bases between. The CDR3 is 15 amino acids. The CDR3: CASSPTGRANEKLFF. In DNA, the CDR3 is TGTGCCAGCAGTCCCACAGGGAGGGCTAATGAAAAACTGTTTTTT. Drawing the rest from reference TRBV27 and TRBJ1-4, the complete variable domain is EAQVTQNPRYLITVTGKKLTVTCSQNMNHEYMSWYRQDPGLGLRQIYYSMNVEVTDKGDVPEGYKVSRKEKRNFPLILESPSPNQTSLYFCASSPTGRANEKLFFGSGTQLSVL.

The J gene is TRBJ1-1, the V gene TRBV5-1, with 8 bases matching TRBD1. This CDR3 has 15 amino acids. After removal of 2 bases from V and 1 base from J, the junction contained 4 bases not matched to a gene. Germline CDR1 is SGHRS and CDR2 is YFSETQ. CDR3 in amino acids: CASSFQDRANTEAFF. The CDR3 nucleotides are TGCGCCAGCAGCTTCCAGGACAGGGCGAACACTGAAGCTTTCTTT.

The genes are TRBV10-3 and TRBJ2-1; D remains ambiguous. The germline V and J ends were trimmed by 4 bases and 4 bases, with 8 bases remaining between them. The germline V gene has CDR1 ENHRY and CDR2 SYGVKD. The CDR3 runs to 13 residues. The CDR3 loop is CAISAGGYNEQFF. The CDR3, as DNA: TGTGCCATCAGTGCTGGCGGATACAATGAGCAGTTCTTC.

J is TRBJ2-1 and V is TRBV6-5, with a weak D call TRBD2 (5 bases). The CDR3 is made up of 13 amino acids. Germline CDR1 reads MNHEY; CDR2 reads SVGAGI. V lost 6 bases and J 7 bases, leaving 13 bases between the germline ends. DNA of the CDR3: TGTGCCAGCAGACCTCTAGCCGTAAATGAGCAGTTCTTC. Translation: CASRPLAVNEQFF.

The chain uses TRBV28 and TRBJ1-2, with D perhaps matching TRBD1 (6 bases). This CDR3 has 15 residues. V shed 1 base and J shed 4 bases, with 13 bases lying between them. The germline CDR1 and CDR2 sequences are MDHEN and SYDVKM. The CDR3: CASSLFQGWGYGYTF. The DNA for the CDR3 is TGTGCCAGCAGTTTATTTCAGGGGTGGGGCTATGGCTACACCTTC.

The chain carries TRBV3-1 (or the pseudogene TRBV3-2) and TRBJ2-1; D gene unclear. The CDR3 has 15 residues. V lost 4 bases and J 0 bases, leaving 10 bases between the germline ends. Per the germline V gene, CDR1 is LGHDT and CDR2 is YNNKEL (reference sequence). CDR3: CASSRLESSYNEQFF. The CDR3 DNA sequence: TGTGCCAGCAGCCGCCTGGAGAGCTCCTACAATGAGCAGTTCTTC.

This clone was detected once. The genes are TRBV6-5 and TRBJ1-1; maybe TRBD1 (6 bases). V gave up 8 bases and J gave up 2 bases, with 18 bases separating them. Germline CDR1 reads MNHEY; CDR2 reads SVGAGI. The CDR3 has 15 residues. The CDR3 DNA follows: TGTGCCAGCCTACTTTCGACAGGACGCAACACTGAAGCTTTCTTT. Its protein product is CASLLSTGRNTEAFF.

The gene calls are TRBV7-9 and TRBJ2-7; D ambiguous. CDR1 is SEHNR, CDR2 FQNEAQ, per germline (reference sequence). Trimming left V 5 bases short and J 0 bases short, with 11 bases between. The CDR3 contains 14 residues. The CDR3 protein is CASSPQELSYEQYF. The DNA of the CDR3 is TGTGCCAGCAGCCCGCAGGAACTCTCCTACGAGCAGTACTTC. The full variable domain, completed using reference TRBV7-9 and TRBJ2-7, is DTGVSQNPRHKITKRGQNVTFRCDPISEHNRLYWYRQTLGQGPEFLTYFQNEAQLEKSRLLSDRFSAERPKGSFSTLEIQRTEQGDSAMYLCASSPQELSYEQYFGPGTRLTVT.

The chain carries TRBV11-3 and TRBJ2-2; D is unresolved. Per germline, CDR1 SGHNT and CDR2 YENEEA. Trimming left V 1 base short and J 1 base short, with 4 bases between. The CDR3 length is 14 residues. The chain's CDR3 is CASSLGQNTGELFF. The CDR3, as DNA: TGTGCCAGCAGCTTAGGTCAGAACACCGGGGAGCTGTTTTTT.

The chain carries TRBV13 and TRBJ1-3; 8 bases are shared with TRBD1. The CDR3 contains 15 residues. CDR1 and CDR2 (germline): PRHDT, FYEKMQ (reference sequence). Trimming took 4 bases from V and 2 from J; bases not matched to a gene: 4. CDR3 residues: CASSSGQVAGNTIYF. The CDR3 DNA reads TGTGCCAGCAGCTCGGGACAGGTGGCTGGAAACACCATATATTTT.

The CDR3 is CASSQATSLFF. For the CDR3, the DNA is TGTGCCAGCAGCCAAGCCACTAGTCTGTTCTTC. The chain has TRBV3-1 (or the pseudogene TRBV3-2) and TRBJ2-1; possible D gene TRBD2, 5 bases. The CDR3 extends over 11 amino acids. Germline CDR1 LGHDT, CDR2 YNNKEL (reference sequence). The ends were cut back, 1 base at V and 15 bases at J, with 10 bases in the middle.

On this clone itself: A read error may account for a junction end that differs from germline. The chain carries TRBV4-3 and TRBJ1-6, with D uncertain. Germline-derived CDR1 and CDR2 are LGHNA and YSLEER. CDR3 length equals 17 residues. CDR3 nucleotide sequence: TGCGCCAGCAGTCAAGAGGAGGCGGGAATCTATAATTCACCCCTCCACTTT. Its protein product is CASSQEEAGIYNSPLHF.